This T cell receptor (beta chain) was obtained from a study of beta chain features in type 1 diabetes. Across the study: In age, gender and cell yields, patients were similar to healthy donors. The study, taken as a whole, reports: More deletions and fewer insertions at VDJ junctions were seen in type 1 diabetes patients. Naive, central memory and regulatory TCRB repertoires appeared more similar among patients than healthy donors. Resolution of whether HLA type affects TCRB rearrangement was not achieved here. For Type 1 diabetes patients, all four CD4+ subsets carried TCRB CDR3s that were moderately but significantly shorter.

The isolated RNA, all of it, was reverse transcribed, so expressed TCRB transcripts were what got sequenced. Using immunoSEQ multiplex PCR, the repertoire was profiled, and TCRdb retains in-frame clones only, with some absent. The sample records approximately 600,000 clones, under 15% being singletons. The V segment lost 0 bases and the J segment 1 base; nucleotides outside the gene matches: 3. Germline V gene data show CDR1 as SEHNR and CDR2 as FQNEAQ (reference sequence). This CDR3 has 15 residues. A note on this clone: Antigen: not known.

This chain uses TRBV7-9 with TRBJ2-7, with 7 positions matching TRBD1. Input material: naive CD4+ T cells from blood. This clonotype was obtained from a man aged 25-45 years with type 1 diabetes. CDR3 DNA: TGTGCCAGCAGCTTAGCGGGACAGTTATCCTACGAGCAGTACTTC. Translation gives CASSLAGQLSYEQYF.